This T cell receptor beta chain was found in a study of lung T cells in sarcoidosis with Löfgren's syndrome. Study outcomes and limitations: Paired TRAV12-1/TRBV2 TCRs showed CDR3 homology and preferential pairing. Löfgren's syndrome patients reportedly showed greatest TRAV12-1 and TRBV2 expansion versus controls.

The CDR3 is 12 amino acids. Trimming pared 2 bases from V and 0 bases from J, leaving 1 base between. Germline V lookup: CDR1 SGHNT, CDR2 YYREEE (reference sequence). This clonotype was recorded many times. Its specificity is not known. TCRdb called the reads again in MiXCR, with one record for every CDR3 protein. The sample has several thousand distinct CDR3 sequences; 21% are singletons. V gene TRBV5-4 combines with J gene TRBJ2-3; D unresolved. The sequence came from a human donor with sarcoidosis (Löfgren's syndrome or another form), or a control subject (not recorded which). The sequencing input was CD4+ T cells from bronchoalveolar lavage fluid. CDR3 nucleotides: TGTGCCAGCAGCTTCAGCACAGATACGCAGTATTTT. This sequence encodes CASSFSTDTQYF.